The 13 T cell receptor beta chains below were found in one sample sequenced in a study of cytomegalovirus exposure and HLA in healthy donors. It was with 60 Vbeta and 13 Jbeta primers that the PCR ran. Only in-frame clones appear in the TCRdb table, and some are missing; sequencing was by immunoSEQ multiplex PCR. The repertoire holds under 140,000 clones, with 80% to 85% as singletons. Sequencing used PBMCs. Receptor source: a woman aged 60 to 75 in good health and CMV-seropositive.

V gene TRBV28 combines with J gene TRBJ2-7; 8 positions agree with TRBD1. CDR1 is MDHEN and CDR2 is SYDVKM in the germline V gene. V lost 11 bases and J lost 4; bases outside the gene matches: 10. CDR3 size: 13 residues. Here the CDR3 DNA reads TGTGCCCTATCCAGGGGGCCGGGTTACGAGCAGTACTTC. Residues: CALSRGPGYEQYF.

The chain combines TRBV7-3 with TRBJ2-7, with D maybe TRBD1 (5 bases). The CDR3 totals 13 residues. Between the trimmed V and J ends, which lost 1 base and 4 bases, there was a span of 8 bases. Germline values: CDR1 SGHTA, CDR2 FQGTGA. The CDR3 region has the DNA TGTGCCAGCAGCTTAATAGGGGATTACGAGCAGTACTTC. Protein: CASSLIGDYEQYF.

V and J are TRBV7-2 and TRBJ1-1; D is possibly TRBD1 (5 bases). This CDR3 spans 16 amino acids. V lost 4 bases, J lost 10 bases, and 25 bases lay in between. The germline V gene has CDR1 SGHTA and CDR2 FQGNSA. CDR3 DNA: TGTGCCAGCAGCTCCGGCAGCCTCAGGGTGACACCGGTAGCTTTCTTT. Its translation: CASSSGSLRVTPVAFF.

This clone was recorded a few times. The chain combines TRBV11-1 with TRBJ2-7, with 10 bases that match TRBD1. Germline CDR1 is SGHAT and CDR2 is FQDESV (reference sequence). V shed 2 bases, J shed 4 bases, and the junction held 5 bases outside the gene matches. The CDR3 length is 15 residues. The CDR3 DNA reads as TGTGCCAGCAGCTTAATCGACAGGGGGCGATACGAGCAGTACTTC. This codes for CASSLIDRGRYEQYF. Full variable domain (missing parts from reference TRBV11-1 and TRBJ2-7): EAEVAQSPRYKITEKSQAVAFWCDPISGHATLYWYRQILGQGPELLVQFQDESVVDDSQLPKDRFSAERLKGVDSTLKIQPAELGDSAMYLCASSLIDRGRYEQYFGPGTRLTVT.

The chain recombines TRBV18 with TRBJ1-5; 10 nucleotides agree with TRBD1. This CDR3 is 16 amino acids long. Looked up from germline, CDR1 is KGHSH and CDR2 is LQKENI. V shed 3 bases and J 4 bases; nucleotides not matched to a gene: 6. The CDR3 here is CASSPRTGGYNQPQHF. CDR3 DNA: TGTGCCAGCTCACCGCGGACAGGGGGATATAATCAGCCCCAGCATTTT.

For the CDR3, the DNA is TGCGCCAGCAGCGAGGGACTAGTACGCTACGAGCAGTACTTC. This sequence encodes CASSEGLVRYEQYF. The V call is TRBV5-1, the J call TRBJ2-7; 8 nucleotides agree with TRBD2. After removal of 4 bases from V and 3 bases from J, the junction contained 6 bases not matched to a gene. Per germline, CDR1 SGHRS and CDR2 YFSETQ. The CDR3 loop spans 14 amino acids.

The chain combines TRBV5-1 with TRBJ1-2; tentatively, D is TRBD1 (6 bases). V was clipped by 0 bases and J by 8 bases, with 23 bases between them. CDR3 length: 17 amino acids. Germline values: CDR1 SGHRS, CDR2 YFSETQ. Here the CDR3 reads CASSLGGTQGEFGGYTF. CDR3 in DNA: TGCGCCAGCAGCTTGGGGGGGACACAAGGGGAGTTTGGCGGCTACACCTTC.

The rearrangement joins TRBV5-5 to TRBJ1-2; 8 bases line up with TRBD1. Germline loops: CDR1 SGHKS, CDR2 YYEKEE (reference sequence). The CDR3 runs to 15 residues. V lost 5 bases, J lost 4 bases, and 10 bases stayed unmatched. As DNA, the CDR3 is TGTGCCAGCAGGTTGACAGGGGTGGATTTCTATGGCTACACCTTC. Its translation is CASRLTGVDFYGYTF.

The genes are TRBV6-5 and TRBJ2-7, with 9 nucleotides matching TRBD2. The CDR3 is 14 amino acids. V shed 6 bases, J shed 5 bases, and the junction held 8 bases outside the gene matches. The germline V gene has CDR1 MNHEY and CDR2 SVGAGI. The CDR3 sequence is CASRTGTSLNEQYF. The CDR3 region has the DNA TGTGCCAGCAGGACCGGGACTAGCCTAAACGAGCAGTACTTC.

The V and J genes are TRBV19 and TRBJ1-5; D is unresolved. The V and J ends lost 4 bases and 4 bases respectively, with 11 bases between them. The CDR3 runs 14 residues. Germline loops: CDR1 LNHDA, CDR2 SQIVND (reference sequence). In DNA, the CDR3 is TGTGCCAGTAGTAGAGGCCGCCAGAATCAGCCCCAGCATTTT. The encoded protein is CASSRGRQNQPQHF. The variable domain in full, completed from reference TRBV19 and TRBJ1-5, reads DGGITQSPKYLFRKEGQNVTLSCEQNLNHDAMYWYRQDPGQGLRLIYYSQIVNDFQKGDIAEGYSVSREKKESFPLTVTSAQKNPTAFYLCASSRGRQNQPQHFGDGTRLSIL.

About this clone: A read error may produce the germline difference seen at one junction end. This same CDR3 is encoded by further DNA sequences in the sample. The CDR3 DNA sequence: TGCGCCAGCAGCTTGGGCCAGGTGAACTACAATGAGCAGTTCTTC. It translates to CASSLGQVNYNEQFF. The J gene is TRBJ2-1, the V gene TRBV5-4, with no clear D. The CDR3 consists of 15 residues. CDR1 is SGHNT, CDR2 YYREEE, per germline (reference sequence).

The V call is TRBV15, the J call TRBJ2-2, with a weak D call TRBD1 (6 bases). The CDR3 consists of 16 residues. From germline, CDR1 is LNHNV and CDR2 YYDKDF (reference sequence). With 1 base removed from V and 4 bases from J, the gap between germline ends came to 13 bases. CDR3 DNA: TGTGCCACCAGCAGAGTTGGGGGCTTGGGCACCGGGGAGCTGTTTTTT. This translates into CATSRVGGLGTGELFF.

J is TRBJ2-7 and V is TRBV25-1, with 9 bases matching TRBD1. Unmatched junction bases numbered 14, after V lost 8 bases and J lost 6 bases. CDR3 size: 15 residues. Germline V gene data show CDR1 as MGHDK and CDR2 as SYGVNS. As DNA, the CDR3 is TGTGCCAGCTCACCCATGGACAGGGGCGGTCGCGAGCAGTACTTC. Translating gives CASSPMDRGGREQYF.